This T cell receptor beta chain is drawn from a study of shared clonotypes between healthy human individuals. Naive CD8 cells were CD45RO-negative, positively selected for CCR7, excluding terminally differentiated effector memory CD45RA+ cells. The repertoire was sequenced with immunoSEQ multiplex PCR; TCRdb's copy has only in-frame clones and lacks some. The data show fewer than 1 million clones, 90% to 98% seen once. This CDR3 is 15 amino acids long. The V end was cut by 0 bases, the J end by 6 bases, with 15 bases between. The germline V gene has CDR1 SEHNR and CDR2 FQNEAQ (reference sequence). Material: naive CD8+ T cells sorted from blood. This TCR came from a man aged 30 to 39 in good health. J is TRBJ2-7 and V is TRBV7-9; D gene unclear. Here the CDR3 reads CASSLATLRPSEQYF. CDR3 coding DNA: TGTGCCAGCAGCTTAGCGACCTTGAGACCAAGCGAGCAGTACTTC.